Presented here are 19 T cell receptor beta chains from one specimen sequenced in a study of beta chain features in type 1 diabetes. Notes on the study in general: Moderate yet significant TCRB CDR3 shortening was seen in Type 1 diabetes patients in all four CD4+ subsets.

Investigators reverse transcribed all isolated RNA, so they sequenced expressed TCRB transcripts. TCRdb keeps only in-frame clones here, not all; method: immunoSEQ multiplex PCR. The table lists approximately 360,000 clones, roughly 12% of them singletons. These receptors have no identified antigens. Sequenced material: naive CD4+ T cells from blood. The origin of the receptors is a woman between 18 and 30 years old with type 1 diabetes.

This clone was counted only a few times. The V and J genes are TRBV9 and TRBJ2-5, with 9 bases aligning to TRBD2. The CDR3 runs to 15 residues. Looked up from germline, CDR1 is SGDLS and CDR2 is YYNGEE. With 3 bases clipped from V and 4 bases from J, the junction kept 7 bases outside the gene matches. The CDR3 coding sequence is TGTGCCAGCAGCGGCCTTCCGACTAGCGGAGAGACCCAGTACTTC. Protein sequence: CASSGLPTSGETQYF.

This chain uses TRBV25-1 with TRBJ1-2; D is perhaps TRBD1 (6 bases). Germline values: CDR1 MGHDK, CDR2 SYGVNS. Trimming pared 1 base from V and 1 base from J, leaving 7 bases between. This CDR3 contains 14 residues. CDR3 protein: CASSELGHNYGYTF. The CDR3 DNA follows: TGTGCCAGCAGTGAATTGGGACATAACTATGGCTACACCTTC.

This clone was counted only a few times. J is TRBJ2-7 and V is TRBV11-1; 7 bases match TRBD2. The CDR3 has 15 residues. J was trimmed by 3 bases and V by 8 bases; bases with no gene match: 13. The germline gives CDR1 SGHAT, CDR2 FQDESV (reference sequence). The CDR3 loop is CASAPGGLNYYEQYF. The CDR3, as DNA: TGTGCCAGCGCCCCGGGAGGCCTCAACTACTACGAGCAGTACTTC. Full variable domain (remainder filled in from reference TRBV11-1 and TRBJ2-7): EAEVAQSPRYKITEKSQAVAFWCDPISGHATLYWYRQILGQGPELLVQFQDESVVDDSQLPKDRFSAERLKGVDSTLKIQPAELGDSAMYLCASAPGGLNYYEQYFGPGTRLTVT.

In its sample, this clone was seen a few times. The V gene is TRBV28, the J gene TRBJ2-6; 13 bases agree with TRBD2. Germline assignment: CDR1 MDHEN and CDR2 SYDVKM. This CDR3 comprises 16 residues. The ends lost 10 bases at V and 4 bases at J; junction bases unmatched: 7. CDR3 loop: CATFGLAGAGANVLTF. CDR3 in DNA: TGTGCCACCTTCGGACTAGCGGGAGCCGGGGCCAACGTCCTGACTTTC. Full variable domain (remainder filled in from reference TRBV28 and TRBJ2-6): DVKVTQSSRYLVKRTGEKVFLECVQDMDHENMFWYRQDPGLGLRLIYFSYDVKMKEKGDIPEGYSVSREKKERFSLILESASTNQTSMYLCATFGLAGAGANVLTFGAGSRLTVL.

This clone came up a few times. J is TRBJ1-5 and V is TRBV19; a possible D gene is TRBD1 (5 bases). Germline CDR1 is LNHDA and CDR2 is SQIVND (reference sequence). The CDR3 length is 13 residues. The V gene lost 2 bases and the J gene lost 7 bases, with 9 bases spanning the gap. CDR3 residues: CASSIQEGQPQHF. The DNA of the CDR3 is TGTGCCAGTAGTATACAGGAGGGGCAGCCCCAGCATTTT.

The chain has TRBV7-9 and TRBJ2-7; D is uncertain. V was cut by 2 bases and J by 1 base, with 9 bases left in between. This CDR3 comprises 14 residues. Germline V CDR1 and CDR2: SEHNR, FQNEAQ (reference sequence). DNA of the CDR3: TGTGCCAGCAGCTTAAACTACGGGTCCTACGAGCAGTACTTC. Amino acids: CASSLNYGSYEQYF.

This clone was counted between two and nine times. J is TRBJ1-2 and V is TRBV5-6; the D gene is possibly TRBD1 (5 bases). The CDR3 extends over 13 amino acids. Trimming removed 1 base from V and 2 bases from J, with 6 bases in between. CDR1 and CDR2 from the germline V gene are SGHDT and YYEEEE. The CDR3 sequence: CASSLRQNYGYTF. CDR3 DNA: TGTGCCAGCAGCTTGAGACAGAACTATGGCTACACCTTC.

This clone was seen more than once but under ten times. The chain is built from TRBV7-2 and TRBJ1-2, with TRBD1 identical over 9 bases. V gave up 2 bases and J gave up 5 bases; unmatched junction bases: 6. Per the germline V gene, CDR1 is SGHTA and CDR2 is FQGNSA. CDR3 length equals 15 residues. CDR3 nucleotides: TGTGCCAGCAGCTTATCGACAGGGGGGAATTATGGCTACACCTTC. Protein sequence: CASSLSTGGNYGYTF.

The gene calls are TRBV30 and TRBJ2-3; 9 nucleotides match TRBD2. CDR1 GTSNPN and CDR2 SVGIG come from the germline V gene (reference sequence). CDR3 length equals 13 residues. The J segment lost 3 bases and the V segment lost 6 bases, leaving 4 bases of the junction unmatched. For the CDR3, the DNA is TGTGCCTGCACTAGCGGGCTAACAGATACGCAGTATTTT. Protein sequence: CACTSGLTDTQYF.

This clone was counted a few times. The genes are TRBV29-1 and TRBJ2-7, with D possibly being TRBD2 (6 bases). The germline gives CDR1 SQVTM, CDR2 ANQGSEA. V was cut by 3 bases and J by 6 bases, with 15 bases left in between. The CDR3 has 13 amino acids. The CDR3 spells CSVEGRLVGEQYF. CDR3 nucleotides: TGCAGCGTTGAGGGACGACTAGTGGGCGAGCAGTACTTC.

V is TRBV11-2 and J is TRBJ1-2, with D unresolved. Germline V gene lookup returns CDR1 SGHAT and CDR2 FQNNGV. This CDR3 has 11 residues. Trimming removed 8 bases at V and 8 bases at J, with 12 bases between. CDR3 region: CASGRGLGYTF. The CDR3 DNA sequence: TGTGCCAGCGGGAGAGGACTGGGCTACACCTTC. Using reference TRBV11-2 and TRBJ1-2 for the parts outside the CDR3, the full variable domain is EAGVAQSPRYKIIEKRQSVAFWCNPISGHATLYWYQQILGQGPKLLIQFQNNGVVDDSQLPKDRFSAERLKGVDSTLKIQPAKLEDSAVYLCASGRGLGYTFGSGTRLTVV.

The rearrangement uses TRBV11-1 and TRBJ1-1; a weak D match, TRBD1 (6 bases). The germline gives CDR1 SGHAT, CDR2 FQDESV (reference sequence). CDR3 length equals 14 residues. The ends were cut back, 5 bases at V and 2 bases at J, with 12 bases in the middle. Here the CDR3 reads CASSPQGPNTEAFF. The CDR3 coding sequence is TGTGCCAGCAGCCCACAGGGTCCAAACACTGAAGCTTTCTTT.

This sequence joins TRBV18 and TRBJ2-4; a possible D gene is TRBD1 (5 bases). V dropped 4 bases and J dropped 0 bases, with 10 bases sitting between them. CDR1 and CDR2 from the germline V gene are KGHSH and LQKENI. The CDR3 extends over 15 amino acids. This chain's CDR3 is CASSRQTVAKNIQYF. The CDR3, as DNA: TGTGCCAGCTCACGACAGACTGTAGCCAAAAACATTCAGTACTTC.

The chain carries TRBV30 and TRBJ2-7; 8 positions match TRBD2. Germline V lookup: CDR1 GTSNPN, CDR2 SVGIG (reference sequence). The CDR3 covers 13 residues. Trimming took 2 bases from V and 7 from J; bases not matched to a gene: 7. The CDR3 bases are TGTGCCTGGAGTCCAAGACTAGCGCGGGAGCAGTACTTC. It translates to CAWSPRLAREQYF.

This rearrangement joins TRBV25-1 to TRBJ2-1; 15 bases are a match to TRBD2. V lost 2 bases and J lost 7; bases outside the gene matches: 3. Germline-derived CDR1 and CDR2 are MGHDK and SYGVNS. The CDR3 loop spans 16 amino acids. CDR3 residues: CASSEPGLAGGNEQFF. CDR3 coding DNA: TGTGCCAGCAGTGAACCCGGACTAGCGGGGGGGAATGAGCAGTTCTTC.

This clone was found a few times. The V and J genes are TRBV6-5 and TRBJ2-7, with TRBD2 matching over 10 bases. Trimming removed 1 base from V and 5 bases from J; junction bases left unmatched: 8. The CDR3 covers 16 residues. Germline values: CDR1 MNHEY, CDR2 SVGAGI. This CDR3 reads CASSYWPSGSRDEQYF. For the CDR3, the DNA is TGTGCCAGCAGTTACTGGCCTAGCGGGAGTCGCGACGAGCAGTACTTC.

This clone was seen a handful of times. The CDR3 loop is CASSNVRGGNTEAFF. The CDR3 DNA is TGTGCCAGCTCAAATGTGCGGGGAGGGAACACTGAAGCTTTCTTT. The chain carries TRBV18 and TRBJ1-1; D gene ambiguous. The germline gives CDR1 KGHSH, CDR2 LQKENI. V was pared by 5 bases and J by 1 base, with 14 bases between. This CDR3 has 15 amino acids.

The chain joins TRBV6-5 to TRBJ1-2, with TRBD1 identical over 8 bases. The CDR3 is 12 residues long. Germline lookup yields CDR1 MNHEY and CDR2 SVGAGI. Germline trimming cut 8 bases from V and 3 bases from J; bases unmatched to any gene: 2. DNA of the CDR3: TGTGCCAGCTCACAGGGGGACTATGGCTACACCTTC. Translating gives CASSQGDYGYTF.

The chain couples TRBV28 to TRBJ2-7, with D perhaps TRBD2 (5 bases). The germline V gene encodes CDR1 MDHEN and CDR2 SYDVKM. This CDR3 region has 13 residues. With 8 bases removed from V and 0 bases from J, the gap between germline ends came to 11 bases. For the CDR3, the DNA is TGTGCCAGCCACGACGGGATCTCCTACGAGCAGTACTTC. It translates to CASHDGISYEQYF.